This entry lists 2 T cell receptor beta chains sequenced from one sample in a study of response to subunit inactivated influenza vaccine. MiXCR, run by TCRdb on the RT-PCR reads, gives a single entry per CDR3 protein. The top ten hold approximately 13% of the sample, which has about half a million distinct CDR3 sequences, around 8% seen once. Sequenced material: PBMCs from blood, taken less than 25 months after vaccination. These receptors all stem from a man aged 50-75 years who received an inactivated influenza vaccine.

This clonotype showed up just a few times. The chain couples TRBV11-2 to TRBJ2-5; 9 nucleotides line up with TRBD2. V was clipped by 7 bases and J by 5 bases; unmatched bases: 14. Germline V gives CDR1 SGHAT, CDR2 FQNNGV. The CDR3 runs 16 residues. CDR3: CASTRVGGGAGETQYF. The CDR3 DNA reads TGTGCCAGCACCCGTGTCGGCGGGGGGGCCGGGGAGACCCAGTACTTC. The variable domain in full, completed from reference TRBV11-2 and TRBJ2-5, reads EAGVAQSPRYKIIEKRQSVAFWCNPISGHATLYWYQQILGQGPKLLIQFQNNGVVDDSQLPKDRFSAERLKGVDSTLKIQPAKLEDSAVYLCASTRVGGGAGETQYFGPGTRLLVL.

This chain links TRBV6-4 with TRBJ2-3, with TRBD2 identical over 11 bases. V lost 6 bases and J lost 2; bases outside the gene matches: 4. Germline V gene sequence: CDR1 MRHNA, CDR2 SNTAGT. The CDR3 totals 15 residues. DNA of the CDR3: TGTGCCAGCAGCTCTAGCGGGGGGTCCACAGATACGCAGTATTTT. Translation gives CASSSSGGSTDTQYF.